Following are 27 T cell receptor beta chains from one sample sequenced in a study of T-cell memory formation after mild COVID-19. TCRdb passed the 5' RACE reads through MiXCR, listing each CDR3 protein once. This sample has fewer than 400,000 distinct CDR3 sequences, with roughly 15% found just once. The material sequenced was PBMCs or a T cell subset sorted from them (not recorded which). The receptors derive from a man aged 18 to 29 who had mild COVID-19 (a few samples of this study predate the infection). Cell type and time point are not known.

The chain has TRBV5-5 and TRBJ2-5; D unresolved. Trimming stripped 4 bases from V and 2 bases from J, with 15 bases between. This CDR3 region has 15 residues. CDR1 is SGHKS and CDR2 is YYEKEE in the germline V gene (reference sequence). In DNA, the CDR3 is TGTGCCAGCAGCCATGCTGGGCAGGCTCAAGAGACCCAGTACTTC. Translating it yields CASSHAGQAQETQYF.

This clonotype showed up just a few times. The J gene is TRBJ1-4, the V gene TRBV7-9; no reliable D call. The germline CDR1 and CDR2 sequences are SEHNR and FQNEAQ (reference sequence). Trimming shortened V by 5 bases and J by 3 bases, and 10 bases separated the two germline ends. This CDR3 spans 14 amino acids. CDR3 nucleotide sequence: TGTGCCAGCAGCCCTCGAGCGCCTAATGAAAAACTGTTTTTT. Translating gives CASSPRAPNEKLFF. The complete variable domain, with remaining parts taken from reference TRBV7-9 and TRBJ1-4, reads DTGVSQNPRHKITKRGQNVTFRCDPISEHNRLYWYRQTLGQGPEFLTYFQNEAQLEKSRLLSDRFSAERPKGSFSTLEIQRTEQGDSAMYLCASSPRAPNEKLFFGSGTQLSVL.

This clonotype was recorded a few times. V and J are TRBV7-6 and TRBJ2-1; 7 positions match TRBD2. This CDR3 is 16 amino acids long. The V segment lost 5 bases and the J segment 7 bases; nucleotides outside the gene matches: 14. Germline V lookup: CDR1 SGHVS, CDR2 FNYEAQ. The CDR3 DNA follows: TGTGCCAGCAGCCTCCCTCTAGCGGCCCCAGGTAATGAGCAGTTCTTC. This translates into CASSLPLAAPGNEQFF. Drawing the rest from reference TRBV7-6 and TRBJ2-1, the complete variable domain is GAGVSQSPRYKVTKRGQDVALRCDPISGHVSLYWYRQALGQGPEFLTYFNYEAQQDKSGLPNDRFSAERPEGSISTLTIQRTEQRDSAMYRCASSLPLAAPGNEQFFGPGTRLTVL.

The rearrangement links TRBV6-5 to TRBJ2-3; D not resolved. The germline gives CDR1 MNHEY, CDR2 SVGAGI. Trimming shortened V by 0 bases and J by 3 bases, and 10 bases separated the two germline ends. The CDR3 has 15 amino acids. As DNA, the CDR3 is TGTGCCAGCAGTTACTCGAATAGCCAAACAGATACGCAGTATTTT. Amino acid sequence: CASSYSNSQTDTQYF.

The rearrangement uses TRBV20-1 and TRBJ2-7, with a tentative D call TRBD1 (6 bases). V lost 2 bases, J lost 7 bases, and 27 bases lay in between. Germline CDR1 and CDR2: DFQATT and SNEGSKA (reference sequence). The CDR3 is 17 amino acids. The CDR3 reads CSARTIGGRRRLGEQYF. The CDR3, as DNA: TGCAGTGCTAGAACCATTGGGGGCAGGAGACGGCTAGGGGAGCAGTACTTC.

This sequence joins TRBV20-1 and TRBJ2-1; TRBD1 is a possible D gene (5 bases). Between the trimmed V and J ends, which lost 2 bases and 0 bases, there was a span of 11 bases. Looked up from germline, CDR1 is DFQATT and CDR2 is SNEGSKA (reference sequence). The CDR3 covers 15 residues. CDR3 coding DNA: TGCAGTGCTAGATCTAGGCAGGGCTCCTACAATGAGCAGTTCTTC. Translation gives CSARSRQGSYNEQFF.

The V and J genes are TRBV4-2 and TRBJ2-1; a weak D match, TRBD2 (6 bases). Per the germline V gene, CDR1 is LGHNA and CDR2 is YNFKEQ. This CDR3 comprises 14 residues. Trimming took 4 bases from V and 7 from J, leaving 14 bases between them. The chain's CDR3 is CASSRRGGNNEQFF. CDR3 DNA sequence: TGTGCCAGCAGCCGTCGTGGAGGGAATAATGAGCAGTTCTTC.

The rearrangement joins TRBV28 to TRBJ1-5; TRBD1 matches 8 bases. The V segment lost 7 bases and the J segment 6 bases; nucleotides outside the gene matches: 8. The CDR3 contains 14 residues. Germline loops: CDR1 MDHEN, CDR2 SYDVKM. The CDR3 nucleotides read TGTGCCAGCACTAACAGGGGGTACGGTCAGCCCCAGCATTTT. It encodes CASTNRGYGQPQHF.

The rearrangement uses TRBV4-3 and TRBJ2-3; 8 bases fit TRBD2. The CDR3 totals 15 residues. The V gene end was trimmed by 5 bases and the J gene end by 2 bases; junction bases not matched to a gene: 6. Germline V gene lookup returns CDR1 LGHNA and CDR2 YSLEER. This CDR3 reads CASSDGGGHTDTQYF. Here the CDR3 DNA reads TGCGCCAGCAGCGATGGCGGGGGGCACACAGATACGCAGTATTTT.

This clonotype was counted a few times. The V call is TRBV5-1, the J call TRBJ1-1, with D possibly matching TRBD1 (6 bases). Trimming took 0 bases from V and 12 from J, leaving 21 bases between them. From germline, CDR1 is SGHRS and CDR2 YFSETQ. CDR3 length equals 15 residues. DNA for the CDR3: TGCGCCAGCAGCTTGGCTTTGGGGGCCTCGGATCAATCTTTCTTT. Amino acid sequence: CASSLALGASDQSFF.

This clonotype was seen a handful of times. This rearrangement joins TRBV7-2 to TRBJ1-5, with D possibly being TRBD1 (5 bases). This CDR3 is 15 amino acids long. The germline gives CDR1 SGHTA, CDR2 FQGNSA. V dropped 5 bases and J dropped 3 bases, with 14 bases sitting between them. The CDR3 sequence is CASSKRAGANQPQHF. CDR3 nucleotide sequence: TGTGCCAGCAGCAAACGGGCCGGGGCCAATCAGCCCCAGCATTTT. The whole variable domain, remainder taken from reference TRBV7-2 and TRBJ1-5, is GAGVSQSPSNKVTEKGKDVELRCDPISGHTALYWYRQSLGQGLEFLIYFQGNSAPDKSGLPSDRFSAERTGGSVSTLTIQRTQQEDSAVYLCASSKRAGANQPQHFGDGTRLSIL.

This clonotype has just a few counts. J is TRBJ2-6 and V is TRBV7-9, with 7 positions matching TRBD1. CDR1 and CDR2 (germline): SEHNR, FQNEAQ (reference sequence). The V and J ends lost 5 bases and 4 bases, in that order; junction bases with no gene match: 14. This CDR3 contains 18 residues. The CDR3 protein is CASSTTPGQIVGANVLTF. DNA for the CDR3: TGTGCCAGCAGCACCACACCGGGACAGATCGTCGGGGCCAACGTCCTGACTTTC.

The V gene is TRBV7-9, the J gene TRBJ1-1; D not resolved. The V and J ends lost 1 base and 1 base respectively, with 7 bases between them. Germline V lookup: CDR1 SEHNR, CDR2 FQNEAQ (reference sequence). This CDR3 has 14 residues. In nucleotides, the CDR3 is TGTGCCAGCAGCTTAGTACAGACGAACACTGAAGCTTTCTTT. It encodes CASSLVQTNTEAFF.

The genes are TRBV2 and TRBJ2-1; 7 nucleotides line up with TRBD1. Germline lookup yields CDR1 SNHLY and CDR2 FYNNEI. The CDR3 totals 13 residues. The junction had 4 bases not matched to a gene; V was cut back by 7 bases and J by 4 bases. The chain's CDR3 is CASKGRGYNEQFF. CDR3 DNA sequence: TGTGCCAGCAAGGGCAGGGGGTACAATGAGCAGTTCTTC.

This clonotype has a handful of counts. The V and J genes are TRBV29-1 and TRBJ2-7; perhaps TRBD1 as D (6 bases). V gave up 1 base and J gave up 1 base, with 14 bases separating them. The CDR3 runs to 15 residues. In germline, CDR1 is SQVTM, CDR2 ANQGSEA. CDR3 loop: CSVEAGGQWSYEQYF. The CDR3 DNA is TGCAGCGTTGAAGCCGGAGGACAGTGGTCCTACGAGCAGTACTTC.

The sample holds a few counts of this clonotype. The V call is TRBV20-1, the J call TRBJ2-3; D is ambiguous. Trimming removed 6 bases from V and 8 bases from J, with 15 bases in between. The CDR3 extends over 12 amino acids. Germline CDR1 and CDR2: DFQATT and SNEGSKA (reference sequence). In DNA form, the CDR3 reads TGCAGTGCCTCCCGGGTGGCCGCTACGCAGTATTTT. Amino acid sequence: CSASRVAATQYF.

This clonotype was observed at least ten times. J is TRBJ1-3 and V is TRBV5-1, with D uncertain. Germline-derived CDR1 and CDR2 are SGHRS and YFSETQ. CDR3 size: 13 residues. V gave up 0 bases and J gave up 5 bases, with 6 bases separating them. The CDR3 sequence is CASSLDLRNTIYF. The CDR3 bases are TGCGCCAGCAGCTTGGATCTCCGAAACACCATATATTTT.

This clonotype was seen at least ten times. The rearrangement uses TRBV6-2 or TRBV6-3 and TRBJ2-5; D is unresolved. V gave up 5 bases and J gave up 3 bases, with 10 bases separating them. The germline V gene encodes CDR1 MNHEY and CDR2 SVGEGT. CDR3 length: 13 amino acids. CDR3 region: CASSPDEKETQYF. The CDR3, as DNA: TGTGCCAGCAGTCCGGACGAAAAAGAGACCCAGTACTTC.

This chain uses TRBV7-9 with TRBJ2-5; D is unclear. V lost 4 bases, J lost 4 bases, and 7 bases lay in between. Germline V gives CDR1 SEHNR, CDR2 FQNEAQ (reference sequence). This CDR3 has 12 amino acids. CDR3 residues: CASSSQPETQYF. In nucleotides, the CDR3 is TGTGCCAGCAGCTCTCAGCCAGAGACCCAGTACTTC.

This clonotype was seen only a few times. The chain carries TRBV20-1 and TRBJ2-3; the D gene is possibly TRBD2 (5 bases). There are 14 residues in the CDR3. Trimming removed 6 bases from V and 2 bases from J, with 15 bases in between. Per the germline V gene, CDR1 is DFQATT and CDR2 is SNEGSKA (reference sequence). CDR3 sequence reads: CSAKSPSHTDTQYF. The CDR3 DNA follows: TGCAGTGCCAAGTCCCCTAGCCACACAGATACGCAGTATTTT.

This clonotype was observed a handful of times. This chain links TRBV7-3 with TRBJ2-1, with a possible D match to TRBD2 (5 bases). This CDR3 is built from 13 residues. CDR1 and CDR2 (germline): SGHTA, FQGTGA. The V and J ends lost 5 bases and 5 bases respectively, with 10 bases between them. This CDR3 reads CASSIDYNNEQFF. For the CDR3, the DNA is TGTGCCAGCAGCATCGACTACAACAATGAGCAGTTCTTC.

This clonotype was observed a handful of times. The chain couples TRBV13 to TRBJ2-7; TRBD2 aligns across 7 bases. The germline CDR1 and CDR2 sequences are PRHDT and FYEKMQ (reference sequence). The CDR3 spans 13 residues. V lost 4 bases and J lost 3; bases outside the gene matches: 3. As DNA, the CDR3 is TGTGCCAGCAGCTCTGGGACTAACTACGAGCAGTACGTC. Amino acid sequence: CASSSGTNYEQYV.

This clonotype was counted a few times. The rearrangement links TRBV12-3 or TRBV12-4 to TRBJ1-5; D ambiguous. V lost 6 bases, J lost 10 bases, and 13 bases lay in between. The CDR3 is 12 amino acids. The CDR3 is CASSRPRGPQHF. CDR3 DNA: TGTGCCAGCAGCAGACCCCGGGGTCCCCAGCATTTT.

The gene calls are TRBV5-6 and TRBJ2-7; the D gene is possibly TRBD2 (6 bases). Trimming removed 4 bases at V and 3 bases at J, with 11 bases between. This CDR3 is 13 amino acids long. The germline V gene has CDR1 SGHDT and CDR2 YYEEEE. This CDR3 reads CASSPRTNYEQYV. DNA for the CDR3: TGTGCCAGCAGCCCCCGGACTAACTACGAGCAGTACGTC.

V and J are TRBV12-3 or TRBV12-4 and TRBJ1-1; no definite D call. Trimming left V 5 bases short and J 4 bases short, with 11 bases between. CDR3 size: 13 residues. The chain's CDR3 is CASSITPSTEAFF. The CDR3 region has the DNA TGTGCCAGCAGTATTACCCCTTCCACTGAAGCTTTCTTT.

This clonotype was observed a handful of times. The V call is TRBV7-9, the J call TRBJ1-5; D might be TRBD1 (6 bases). Germline V gene lookup returns CDR1 SEHNR and CDR2 FQNEAQ (reference sequence). The CDR3 loop spans 17 amino acids. V lost 1 base, J lost 1 base, and 14 bases lay in between. CDR3 nucleotide sequence: TGTGCCAGCAGCTTAGGTCTCTTCGGGACAAGCAATCAGCCCCAGCATTTT. Residues: CASSLGLFGTSNQPQHF. Supplemented by reference TRBV7-9 and TRBJ1-5, the full variable domain reads DTGVSQNPRHKITKRGQNVTFRCDPISEHNRLYWYRQTLGQGPEFLTYFQNEAQLEKSRLLSDRFSAERPKGSFSTLEIQRTEQGDSAMYLCASSLGLFGTSNQPQHFGDGTRLSIL.

This chain joins TRBV7-2 and TRBJ2-5, with D perhaps TRBD2 (6 bases). The V end was cut by 6 bases, the J end by 5 bases, with 19 bases between. The CDR3 extends over 15 amino acids. CDR1 is SGHTA, CDR2 FQGNSA, per germline. The CDR3 region is CASSPTSSLGETQYF. As DNA, the CDR3 is TGTGCCAGCAGTCCTACTAGCTCCCTAGGGGAGACCCAGTACTTC.